One sample yielded the 10 T cell receptor beta chains listed below, sequenced in a study of blood T cell repertoires in COVID-19. Assay: immunoSEQ multiplex PCR; the TCRdb copy retains only in-frame clones and omits some. The sample holds about 130,000 clones; 75% to 90% are singletons and the top ten take 18%. Sequenced material: PBMCs or T cells enriched from blood (not recorded which). The source is a young man who had recovered from COVID-19.

This clone was observed many times. This chain connects TRBV12-5 to TRBJ2-1; possibly TRBD2 for D (6 bases). Between the trimmed V and J ends, which lost 6 bases and 0 bases, there was a span of 21 bases. The CDR3 consists of 18 residues. Germline loops: CDR1 LGHNT, CDR2 FRNRAP. CDR3 coding DNA: TGTGCTAGTGGCAGATACACCTCGGGGGTAAGCTCCTACAATGAGCAGTTCTTC. It codes for CASGRYTSGVSSYNEQFF.

The chain is built from TRBV27 and TRBJ1-2, with D possibly TRBD1 on 6 matching bases. The ends were cut back, 3 bases at V and 2 bases at J, with 7 bases in the middle. This CDR3 comprises 13 residues. Per the germline V gene, CDR1 is MNHEY and CDR2 is SMNVEV (reference sequence). CDR3 in DNA: TGTGCCAGCAGTTTTACAGGGAACTATGGCTACACCTTC. Translated, it gives CASSFTGNYGYTF.

The chain links TRBV7-9 to TRBJ1-4; D unresolved. V was trimmed by 5 bases and J by 0 bases, leaving 7 bases between them. Germline V lookup: CDR1 SEHNR, CDR2 FQNEAQ (reference sequence). The CDR3 is 14 amino acids. CDR3 coding DNA: TGTGCCAGCAGCCACTTTGCAACTAATGAAAAACTGTTTTTT. Translated: CASSHFATNEKLFF.

V usage is TRBV28 and J usage is TRBJ2-2, with D hard to call. This CDR3 is built from 11 residues. V was shortened by 7 bases and J by 6 bases, with 6 bases between the two germline ends. Germline V lookup: CDR1 MDHEN, CDR2 SYDVKM. The CDR3 DNA reads as TGTGCCAGCAACCGGGCCGGGGAGCTGTTTTTT. It encodes CASNRAGELFF.

The V gene is TRBV5-6, the J gene TRBJ1-1, with 11 positions matching TRBD1. Trimming took 4 bases from V and 1 from J; bases not matched to a gene: 6. The CDR3 length is 16 residues. Germline V lookup: CDR1 SGHDT, CDR2 YYEEEE. The CDR3 sequence is CASSPRDRGGNTEAFF. The CDR3, as DNA: TGTGCCAGCAGCCCCCGGGACAGGGGGGGGAACACTGAAGCTTTCTTT.

The sample holds a few counts of this clone. The chain recombines TRBV6-5 with TRBJ1-4; D possibly corresponds to TRBD1 (5 bases). The CDR3 sequence is 13 residues long. Germline V gene data show CDR1 as MNHEY and CDR2 as SVGAGI. V gave up 6 bases and J gave up 4 bases, with 9 bases separating them. CDR3 region: CASSWTINEKLFF. CDR3 nucleotide sequence: TGTGCCAGCAGCTGGACAATTAATGAAAAACTGTTTTTT.

This chain connects TRBV10-1 to TRBJ2-3; 9 bases fit TRBD1. There are 15 residues in the CDR3. Germline V gene sequence: CDR1 WNHNN, CDR2 SYGVQD (reference sequence). The trim removed 5 bases at V and 1 base at J, leaving 4 bases unmatched. This CDR3 is CASSSRTGGTDTQYF. CDR3 nucleotides: TGCGCCAGCAGTTCCAGGACAGGGGGCACAGATACGCAGTATTTT.

V is TRBV5-1 and J is TRBJ2-2, with 8 bases matching TRBD1. The germline gives CDR1 SGHRS, CDR2 YFSETQ. The CDR3 is made up of 19 amino acids. V shed 4 bases and J 0 bases; nucleotides not matched to a gene: 14. CDR3 sequence (DNA): TGCGCCAGCAGCAGCAGGACAGGGCATCTAAGACCGAACACCGGGGAGCTGTTTTTT. It yields the protein CASSSRTGHLRPNTGELFF.

This clone was seen a handful of times. The chain carries TRBV10-3 and TRBJ1-3; no clear D gene. CDR1 and CDR2 from the germline V gene are ENHRY and SYGVKD. CDR3 size: 14 residues. V was shortened by 3 bases and J by 7 bases, with 13 bases between the two germline ends. The CDR3 region is CAISEEGVGNTIYF. The CDR3 DNA reads TGTGCCATCAGTGAAGAGGGAGTAGGGAACACCATATATTTT.

This clone has only a few counts. The V and J genes are TRBV5-4 and TRBJ2-1; possibly TRBD1 for D (5 bases). Germline values: CDR1 SGHNT, CDR2 YYREEE (reference sequence). This CDR3 comprises 17 residues. Trimming took off 4 bases at V and 6 bases at J, with 23 bases between the two ends. For the CDR3, the DNA is TGTGCCAGCAGCCCCTCCTTAAGTGTATGGGGCTCCAATGAGCAGTTCTTC. It encodes CASSPSLSVWGSNEQFF.